This T cell receptor beta chain originates from a study of cytomegalovirus exposure and HLA in healthy donors. Overall study results and limits: Cytomegalovirus association was listed for about 180 TCR beta chains. Some public TCRs appeared in many individuals, while most sequences were rare. In a later analysis, a missense DCLRE1C variant was linked to TCR beta V- and J-gene trimming.

PCR primers comprised 60 Vbeta and 13 Jbeta primers. TCRdb keeps only in-frame clones here, not all; method: immunoSEQ multiplex PCR. This sample contains 45,000 or so clones. As concerns this clone: What it binds is not known.

The CDR3 consists of 13 residues. V lost 7 bases, J lost 2 bases, and 5 bases stayed unmatched. Germline CDR1 reads SQVTM; CDR2 reads ANQGSEA. The chain uses TRBV29-1 and TRBJ2-3, with 8 bases matching TRBD2. Sequencing was performed on PBMCs. The source is a male donor in good health and CMV-seronegative. CDR3 nucleotides: TGCAGCGGGGTGGGACTAGACACAGATACGCAGTATTTT. Translating gives CSGVGLDTDTQYF.